This T cell receptor beta chain was sequenced for a study of cytomegalovirus exposure and HLA in healthy donors. Study-level information: In an early release, HLA-typed donors contributed some 80 million unique TCR sequences.

Those who donated were healthy bone marrow donors. This clone has a handful of counts. Both 60 Vbeta primers and 13 Jbeta primers went into the PCR. Libraries were prepared by immunoSEQ multiplex PCR; TCRdb keeps only in-frame clonotypes and omits some of them. The sample carries about 170,000 clones, roughly 85% recorded once. In germline, CDR1 is MDHEN, CDR2 SYDVKM. V was shortened by 2 bases and J by 5 bases, with 9 bases between the two germline ends. This CDR3 has 13 residues. Sequenced material: PBMCs. This rearrangement joins TRBV28 to TRBJ1-1; D unresolved. The source is a man aged 25 to 40 in good health and CMV-seropositive. The DNA of the CDR3 is TGTGCCAGCAGTTTAGTATTTGAGACTGAAGCTTTCTTT. Translation: CASSLVFETEAFF.